There are a few counts of the clone carrying this T cell receptor beta chain. Its antigen is undetermined. The sample comes from a study of CD8 T cells in ankylosing spondylitis. Whole-study results and caveats: Some of the motif variants had earlier been found in reactive arthritis patients' fluid and blood. Reportedly, disease-linked clones are significantly enriched in ankylosing spondylitis patients' matched synovial fluid. As for the disease-linked clones, they showed a CD8+ phenotype and occurred at relatively low frequencies in peripheral blood.

Preparation of TCR beta libraries was done by quantitative 5'-RACE with molecular barcodes. TCRdb analysed the 5' RACE reads with MiXCR anew, one entry per CDR3 protein. This table has some 140,000 distinct CDR3 sequences, roughly 8% appearing once. This CDR3 is 17 amino acids long. V lost 6 bases and J lost 8; bases outside the gene matches: 15. The chain is built from TRBV12-3 or TRBV12-4 and TRBJ2-1; the match to TRBD1 covers 11 bases. Sequenced material: synovial fluid, either unsorted or a sorted T cell fraction (not recorded which). The source is a male donor with ankylosing spondylitis. CDR3 bases: TGTGCCAGCAGACGGGGAGGGACAGGGGGTGTCGGTCATGAGCAGTTCTTC. Amino acids: CASRRGGTGGVGHEQFF.